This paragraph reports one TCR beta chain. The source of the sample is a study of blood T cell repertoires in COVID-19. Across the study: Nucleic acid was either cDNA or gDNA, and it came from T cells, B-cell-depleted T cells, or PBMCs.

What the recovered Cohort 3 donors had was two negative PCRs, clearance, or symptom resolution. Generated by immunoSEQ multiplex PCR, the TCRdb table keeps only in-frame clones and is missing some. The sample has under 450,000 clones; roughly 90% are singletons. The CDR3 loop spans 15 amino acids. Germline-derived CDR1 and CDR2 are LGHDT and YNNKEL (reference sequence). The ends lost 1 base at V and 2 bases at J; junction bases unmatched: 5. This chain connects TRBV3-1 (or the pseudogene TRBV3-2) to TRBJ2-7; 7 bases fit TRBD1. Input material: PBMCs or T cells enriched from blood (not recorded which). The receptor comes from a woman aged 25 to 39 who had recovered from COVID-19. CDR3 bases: TGTGCCAGCAGCCAAGGGACCGGGACAGCCTACGAGCAGTACTTC. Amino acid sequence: CASSQGTGTAYEQYF.